Presented here are 11 T cell receptor beta chains from one specimen sequenced in a study of cytomegalovirus exposure and HLA in healthy donors. The data were produced by immunoSEQ multiplex PCR, yet TCRdb's version contains in-frame clones alone and is incomplete. Of about 98,000 clones listed, roughly 85% were seen once; the top ten hold roughly 4%. Sequenced input: PBMCs. These receptor sequences come from a woman in her twenties or thirties in good health and CMV-seronegative.

The chain is built from TRBV2 and TRBJ2-1; D gene uncertain. The CDR3 consists of 13 residues. Germline values: CDR1 SNHLY, CDR2 FYNNEI. Trimming removed 4 bases from V and 9 bases from J, with 13 bases in between. The CDR3 DNA follows: TGTGCCAGCAGTGGGCTAGTAGGTAGTGAGCAGTTCTTC. Protein sequence: CASSGLVGSEQFF.

The chain employs TRBV19 and TRBJ1-5, with a tentative D call TRBD1 (5 bases). Germline-derived CDR1 and CDR2 are LNHDA and SQIVND (reference sequence). The CDR3 covers 14 residues. V was clipped by 7 bases and J by 6 bases, with 16 bases between them. The CDR3 nucleotides are TGTGCCAGTAAATTCGGCAGGGTAGGTCAGCCCCAGCATTTT. Translated: CASKFGRVGQPQHF.

This clone was found a few times. The gene calls are TRBV2 and TRBJ1-2; no clear D gene. Germline-derived CDR1 and CDR2 are SNHLY and FYNNEI. The CDR3 sequence is 12 residues long. V lost 8 bases and J 3 bases, leaving 10 bases between the germline ends. CDR3 DNA: TGTGCCAGCTCCCCAGATGACTATGGCTACACCTTC. It specifies CASSPDDYGYTF. Drawing the rest from reference TRBV2 and TRBJ1-2, the complete variable domain is EPEVTQTPSHQVTQMGQEVILRCVPISNHLYFYWYRQILGQKVEFLVSFYNNEISEKSEIFDDQFSVERPDGSNFTLKIRSTKLEDSAMYFCASSPDDYGYTFGSGTRLTVV.

CDR3 DNA: TGTGCCAGCAGCTCTGCACTTCGGCGGGGGGGCCTGGATCAGTTCTTC. Translating gives CASSSALRRGGLDQFF. The chain carries TRBV5-6 and TRBJ2-1, with 9 bases that match TRBD2. Trimming took 3 bases from V and 13 from J; bases not matched to a gene: 17. Per germline, CDR1 SGHDT and CDR2 YYEEEE. The CDR3 is 16 amino acids.

This clone was counted a single time. The V call is TRBV6-5, the J call TRBJ2-7; TRBD2 agrees at 10 bases. Germline V gene data show CDR1 as MNHEY and CDR2 as SVGAGI. The CDR3 length is 14 residues. After removal of 4 bases from V and 4 bases from J, the junction contained 4 bases not matched to a gene. In DNA form, the CDR3 reads TGTGCCAGCAGTTCTAGCGGGAGACCGTACGAGCAGTACTTC. Protein: CASSSSGRPYEQYF.

V gene TRBV7-9 combines with J gene TRBJ1-1; the D is unclear. The CDR3 has 12 amino acids. V was trimmed by 8 bases and J by 5 bases, leaving 12 bases between them. The germline V gene has CDR1 SEHNR and CDR2 FQNEAQ (reference sequence). The CDR3 loop is CASALSGTEAFF. The CDR3 DNA reads TGTGCCAGCGCCTTGTCGGGGACTGAAGCTTTCTTT.

The chain couples TRBV2 to TRBJ2-1, with TRBD2 matching over 10 bases. The CDR3 covers 18 residues. CDR1 is SNHLY, CDR2 FYNNEI, per germline. V shed 3 bases, J shed 7 bases, and the junction held 15 bases outside the gene matches. CDR3 sequence reads: CASSDIWSGGAQRNEQFF. The CDR3 bases are TGTGCCAGCAGTGATATTTGGAGCGGGGGGGCCCAGAGAAATGAGCAGTTCTTC.

This chain links TRBV15 with TRBJ1-3; 8 bases are shared with TRBD1. In germline, CDR1 is LNHNV, CDR2 YYDKDF (reference sequence). After removal of 6 bases from V and 3 bases from J, the junction contained 10 bases not matched to a gene. This CDR3 spans 16 amino acids. The CDR3 reads CATSAQGARNGNTIYF. In DNA, the CDR3 is TGTGCCACCAGTGCGCAGGGGGCCAGAAATGGAAACACCATATATTTT.

This sequence joins TRBV5-4 and TRBJ2-3; D ambiguous. The CDR3 loop spans 14 amino acids. Germline V CDR1 and CDR2: SGHNT, YYREEE (reference sequence). Trimming took 0 bases from V and 2 from J, leaving 7 bases between them. CDR3 in amino acids: CASSLARYTDTQYF. CDR3 DNA: TGTGCCAGCAGCTTGGCCCGCTACACAGATACGCAGTATTTT.

This clone came up a few times. The rearrangement links TRBV19 to TRBJ1-2, with 7 positions matching TRBD1. There are 15 residues in the CDR3. The V gene's germline CDR1 is LNHDA and CDR2 SQIVND (reference sequence). V gave up 1 base and J gave up 4 bases; unmatched junction bases: 6. CDR3 sequence (DNA): TGTGCCAGTAGTATAGCCAGGGACAGCACCTATGGCTACACCTTC. It codes for CASSIARDSTYGYTF.

CDR3 loop: CASSLMGGADEKLFF. In DNA, the CDR3 is TGTGCCAGCAGCTTAATGGGGGGAGCGGATGAAAAACTGTTTTTT. This chain connects TRBV7-3 to TRBJ1-4; TRBD1 might be the D (5 bases). V was trimmed by 1 base and J by 6 bases, leaving 12 bases between them. CDR3 size: 15 residues. Germline-derived CDR1 and CDR2 are SGHTA and FQGTGA.